This TCR beta chain was recovered during a study of T cell responses to AZD1222 COVID-19 vaccine. Study-level results: White British donors predominated, females outnumbered males, and clonal diversity was possibly underestimated.

Clones were sequenced by immunoSEQ multiplex PCR, and TCRdb holds only the in-frame ones, with some missing. The table records 95,000 to 150,000 clones, around 90% of them present only once. As to this clone: Its antigen is as yet unknown.

Deletions cut 4 bases from V and 0 bases from J, with 14 bases between. Germline V lookup: CDR1 SGHNT, CDR2 YYREEE (reference sequence). This CDR3 contains 15 residues. The clonotype comes from an adult in good health. The chain uses TRBV5-4 and TRBJ2-7, with D possibly being TRBD1 (6 bases). The specimen comprised peripheral blood, sampled on day 0 of AZD1222 vaccination. This CDR3 reads CASSPGQRTSYEQYF. CDR3 sequence (DNA): TGTGCCAGCAGCCCCGGACAGCGGACCTCCTACGAGCAGTACTTC.